The 16 T cell receptor beta chains reported below all come from one sample, sequenced in a study of blood T cell repertoires in COVID-19. The method was immunoSEQ multiplex PCR; TCRdb's version includes in-frame clones alone and lacks a portion of them. Here the sample spans over 150,000 clones, roughly 80% being singletons. Sample: PBMCs or T cells enriched from blood (not recorded which). Receptor source: a woman aged 55-69 years who had recovered from COVID-19.

This chain uses TRBV24-1 with TRBJ1-2; 9 positions match TRBD1. Germline CDR1 is KGHDR and CDR2 is SFDVKD. The V gene end was trimmed by 9 bases and the J gene end by 3 bases; junction bases not matched to a gene: 1. The CDR3 is made up of 12 amino acids. In DNA, the CDR3 is TGTGCCACCTGGGACAGGGACTATGGCTACACCTTC. As protein: CATWDRDYGYTF.

The J gene is TRBJ2-2, the V gene TRBV5-6; unclear D gene. The germline V and J ends were trimmed by 0 bases and 3 bases, with 6 bases remaining between them. The CDR3 contains 14 residues. The germline V gene encodes CDR1 SGHDT and CDR2 YYEEEE. The CDR3 reads CASSLALDTGELFF. In nucleotides, the CDR3 is TGTGCCAGCAGCTTGGCTTTAGACACCGGGGAGCTGTTTTTT.

V gene TRBV1 combines with J gene TRBJ2-1; the D call in the table, TRBD2, was not verified against the DNA. TRBV1 is classified as a pseudogene. CDR3 length: 16 amino acids. The CDR3 reads CTSSQEAGATYNEQFF. Here the CDR3 DNA reads TGCACCAGCAGCCAAGAGGCGGGGGCAACCTACAATGAGCAGTTCTTC.

V and J are TRBV27 and TRBJ1-1; tentative D call: TRBD1 (5 bases). The CDR3 has 14 residues. V was trimmed by 6 bases and J by 1 base, leaving 12 bases between them. In germline, CDR1 is MNHEY, CDR2 SMNVEV (reference sequence). CDR3 sequence: CASRPLGQNTEAFF. The CDR3 coding sequence is TGTGCCAGCAGACCCTTGGGGCAGAACACTGAAGCTTTCTTT.

This chain connects TRBV10-3 to TRBJ1-2, with 9 bases lining up with TRBD1. Germline values: CDR1 ENHRY, CDR2 SYGVKD. The CDR3 extends over 13 amino acids. The trim removed 4 bases at V and 6 bases at J, leaving 3 bases unmatched. The CDR3 region has the DNA TGTGCCATCAGTGGGACAGGGGCAAATGGCTACACCTTC. The encoded protein is CAISGTGANGYTF.

This chain uses TRBV6-4 with TRBJ1-2; tentative D call: TRBD1 (5 bases). The CDR3 runs to 13 residues. Germline loops: CDR1 MRHNA, CDR2 SNTAGT. V was trimmed by 2 bases and J by 8 bases, leaving 12 bases between them. The DNA of the CDR3 is TGTGCCAGCAGTGACCAGGGTTCTCGCGGCTACACCTTC. Translating it yields CASSDQGSRGYTF.

This rearrangement joins TRBV29-1 to TRBJ2-1; D gene uncertain. V shed 4 bases and J shed 6 bases, with 13 bases lying between them. This CDR3 is 13 amino acids long. In germline, CDR1 is SQVTM, CDR2 ANQGSEA. The CDR3 DNA sequence: TGCAGCGTTGGAGGCCTAACTGTCAATGAGCAGTTCTTC. As protein: CSVGGLTVNEQFF.

This chain uses TRBV5-5 with TRBJ2-2; weak D call: TRBD1 (6 bases). V lost 4 bases, J lost 1 base, and 8 bases lay in between. The CDR3 loop spans 14 amino acids. Looked up from germline, CDR1 is SGHKS and CDR2 is YYEKEE (reference sequence). CDR3 coding DNA: TGTGCCAGCAGCCAGGACAGGAACACCGGGGAGCTGTTTTTT. This gives the protein CASSQDRNTGELFF.

This sequence joins TRBV12-2 and TRBJ1-2. TRBV12-2 is a pseudogene segment. This CDR3 is 14 amino acids long. In nucleotides, the CDR3 is TGTGCAAGTCGCCCATCGGTCACGGGCTATGGCTACACCTTC. Its protein product is CASRPSVTGYGYTF.

This chain links TRBV6-5 with TRBJ1-5; weak D call: TRBD1 (6 bases). Per the germline V gene, CDR1 is MNHEY and CDR2 is SVGAGI. The germline V and J ends were trimmed by 2 bases and 4 bases, with 9 bases remaining between them. The CDR3 totals 14 residues. The CDR3 region is CASSYNRENQPQHF. The CDR3 nucleotides read TGTGCCAGCAGTTACAACAGGGAAAATCAGCCCCAGCATTTT.

Comments on this clone: At one of its ends the junction is not consistent with the germline gene, which may arise from a read error. The J gene is TRBJ2-7, the V gene TRBV7-9; 9 nucleotides agree with TRBD2. Looked up from germline, CDR1 is SEHNR and CDR2 is FQNEAQ (reference sequence). The CDR3 is 15 residues long. The CDR3 DNA reads TGTGCCAGCACCTTACTAGCGGGCAGCTCCTACGAGCAGTACTTC. This translates into CASTLLAGSSYEQYF. Drawing the rest from reference TRBV7-9 and TRBJ2-7, the complete variable domain is DTGVSQNPRHKITKRGQNVTFRCDPISEHNRLYWYRQTLGQGPEFLTYFQNEAQLEKSRLLSDRFSAERPKGSFSTLEIQRTEQGDSAMYLCASTLLAGSSYEQYFGPGTRLTVT.

This sequence joins TRBV6-2 or TRBV6-3 and TRBJ1-2; 9 nucleotides match TRBD1. Germline assignment: CDR1 MNHEY and CDR2 SVGEGT. CDR3 length equals 15 residues. With 3 bases clipped from V and 4 bases from J, the junction kept 6 bases outside the gene matches. The CDR3 region has the DNA TGTGCCAGCAGTTATCCTTACAGGGGGCTCTATGGCTACACCTTC. Translated, it gives CASSYPYRGLYGYTF.

This chain connects TRBV7-3 to TRBJ2-3; TRBD1 agrees at 7 bases. CDR1 and CDR2 (germline): SGHTA, FQGTGA. With V trimmed by 8 bases and J by 1 base, 3 bases remained unmatched. This CDR3 spans 13 amino acids. The CDR3: CASGTGGTDTQYF. The CDR3 DNA follows: TGTGCCAGCGGTACAGGGGGCACAGATACGCAGTATTTT.

The rearrangement uses TRBV5-1 and TRBJ2-1; D is unclear. Trimming cost V 1 base and J 7 bases, with 12 bases left between them. Germline CDR1 and CDR2: SGHRS and YFSETQ. There are 14 residues in the CDR3. The CDR3 is CASSLTLTGNEQFF. DNA of the CDR3: TGCGCCAGCAGCTTGACCCTTACTGGTAATGAGCAGTTCTTC.

The J gene is TRBJ2-2, the V gene TRBV2, with 9 positions matching TRBD1. CDR3 length: 14 amino acids. Germline V CDR1 and CDR2: SNHLY, FYNNEI. Germline trimming cut 4 bases from V and 4 bases from J; bases unmatched to any gene: 1. The chain's CDR3 is CASSGDRATGELFF. The DNA for the CDR3 is TGTGCCAGCAGTGGGGACAGGGCCACCGGGGAGCTGTTTTTT.

V is TRBV2 and J is TRBJ1-5, with a weak D call TRBD1 (5 bases). V gave up 0 bases and J gave up 3 bases, with 9 bases separating them. CDR3 size: 15 residues. From germline, CDR1 is SNHLY and CDR2 FYNNEI. The CDR3 sequence is CASSEARGSNQPQHF. The CDR3 DNA is TGTGCCAGCAGTGAAGCCCGGGGGTCCAATCAGCCCCAGCATTTT.